The 20 T cell receptor beta chains below were found in one sample sequenced in a study of blood T cell repertoires in COVID-19. Produced via immunoSEQ multiplex PCR; TCRdb's table is partial and in-frame only. The profile shows around 200,000 clones, approximately 83% of them singletons. The sequenced sample was peripheral blood. These TCRs come from a man in his sixties with acute or convalescent COVID-19.

The chain carries TRBV5-1 and TRBJ2-5; maybe TRBD1 (6 bases). Trimming removed 9 bases at V and 2 bases at J, with 14 bases between. CDR1 is SGHRS, CDR2 YFSETQ, per germline. The CDR3 has 13 residues. The CDR3 DNA follows: TGCGCCACAGGGGCTAAAGGACAAGAGACCCAGTACTTC. This translates into CATGAKGQETQYF.

Notes on this clone: Compared with germline, one end of the junction differs, possibly owing to a read error. The V gene is TRBV18, the J gene TRBJ2-7, with 7 positions matching TRBD2. The germline CDR1 and CDR2 sequences are KGHSH and LQKENI. This CDR3 spans 16 amino acids. The CDR3 bases are TGTGCCAGCTCGCCACAGATCGGGGCTAGCGGTTACGAGCAGTACTTC. Residues: CASSPQIGASGYEQYF.

The chain employs TRBV24-1 and TRBJ2-1, with a possible D match to TRBD1 (5 bases). Trimming removed 1 base at V and 3 bases at J, with 21 bases between. This CDR3 has 19 amino acids. The V gene's germline CDR1 is KGHDR and CDR2 SFDVKD. Here the CDR3 reads CATSDLGQGKKLGYNEQFF. For the CDR3, the DNA is TGTGCCACCAGTGATTTAGGGCAGGGAAAGAAGCTAGGCTACAATGAGCAGTTCTTC.

The rearrangement joins TRBV6-1 to TRBJ2-6; 11 bases agree with TRBD1. Losses at the gene ends were 2 bases for V and 3 bases for J; bases not matched to a gene: 15. The CDR3 has 21 residues. Germline V gene data show CDR1 as MNHNS and CDR2 as SASEGT. The CDR3 sequence: CASSEYKGGDRGIFGANVLTF. CDR3 DNA: TGTGCCAGCAGTGAATATAAGGGAGGGGACAGGGGGATCTTTGGGGCCAACGTCCTGACTTTC.

The chain couples TRBV7-2 to TRBJ2-7, with TRBD1 matching over 12 bases. CDR3 length: 14 residues. The V gene's germline CDR1 is SGHTA and CDR2 FQGNSA. The ends lost 2 bases at V and 6 bases at J; junction bases unmatched: 2. The DNA of the CDR3 is TGTGCCAGCAGCTTAATGGGACAGGGGGCCGAGCAGTACTTC. Residues: CASSLMGQGAEQYF.

The chain recombines TRBV11-2 with TRBJ1-1; possibly TRBD1 for D (5 bases). Germline CDR1 is SGHAT and CDR2 is FQNNGV. The CDR3 spans 12 residues. V lost 1 base, J lost 11 bases, and 11 bases lay in between. The CDR3 sequence: CASSLGGGKAFF. The CDR3 bases are TGTGCCAGCAGCTTAGGGGGCGGGAAGGCTTTCTTT.

The chain employs TRBV28 and TRBJ1-2; perhaps TRBD1 as D (6 bases). The germline V and J ends were trimmed by 0 bases and 4 bases, with 6 bases remaining between them. Germline V gene data show CDR1 as MDHEN and CDR2 as SYDVKM. The CDR3 is 13 amino acids. The CDR3 DNA reads TGTGCCAGCAGTTTATGGGGGGCCTATGGCTACACCTTC. Amino acids: CASSLWGAYGYTF.

The V and J genes are TRBV7-2 and TRBJ2-1; D perhaps matches TRBD1 (5 bases). Germline CDR1 SGHTA, CDR2 FQGNSA. There are 16 residues in the CDR3. V lost 0 bases to trimming and J lost 4 bases, with 13 bases between them. This chain's CDR3 is CASSLAGVLSYNEQFF. Here the CDR3 DNA reads TGTGCCAGCAGCTTAGCAGGGGTACTCTCTTACAATGAGCAGTTCTTC.

With regard to this clone: The same CDR3 also results from other DNA sequences found in this sample. V is TRBV4-3 and J is TRBJ2-1; 11 bases fit TRBD2. CDR1 is LGHNA, CDR2 YSLEER, per germline. With V trimmed by 3 bases and J by 6 bases, 4 bases remained unmatched. The CDR3 is 15 amino acids. The chain's CDR3 is CASSQGTSGLNEQFF. The DNA for the CDR3 is TGCGCCAGCAGCCAGGGGACTAGCGGTCTCAATGAGCAGTTCTTC.

The chain has TRBV19 and TRBJ1-5; D remains ambiguous. V was shortened by 7 bases and J by 0 bases, with 19 bases between the two germline ends. This CDR3 is 17 amino acids long. Germline-derived CDR1 and CDR2 are LNHDA and SQIVND (reference sequence). The DNA of the CDR3 is TGTGCCAGTACCCCGAGGAGCAGTAAATATAGCAATCAGCCCCAGCATTTT. It translates to CASTPRSSKYSNQPQHF.

V and J are TRBV5-8 and TRBJ1-5, with 8 bases lining up with TRBD1. The CDR3 spans 18 residues. Germline trimming cut 1 base from V and 1 base from J; bases unmatched to any gene: 10. Germline lookup yields CDR1 SGHTS and CDR2 YDEGEE. CDR3 protein: CASSLSGRGRISNQPQHF. DNA for the CDR3: TGTGCCAGCAGCTTGTCAGGCAGGGGGCGCATCAGCAATCAGCCCCAGCATTTT.

The chain uses TRBV29-1 and TRBJ2-3; TRBD1 matches 7 bases. Germline CDR1 and CDR2: SQVTM and ANQGSEA. V gave up 6 bases and J gave up 4 bases; unmatched junction bases: 4. The CDR3 runs to 12 residues. The DNA of the CDR3 is TGCAGCGTAGAGGGGGCCGCAGATACGCAGTATTTT. Its protein product is CSVEGAADTQYF.

The chain is built from TRBV9 and TRBJ2-4, with 9 bases fitting TRBD2. CDR3 size: 15 residues. Germline CDR1 is SGDLS and CDR2 is YYNGEE. The V and J ends lost 0 bases and 7 bases, in that order; junction bases with no gene match: 5. The DNA for the CDR3 is TGTGCCAGCAGCGTAGGGGCGGGAGGGCCTAACATTCAGTACTTC. It yields the protein CASSVGAGGPNIQYF.

The V and J genes are TRBV6-1 and TRBJ2-5, with a tentative D call TRBD2 (5 bases). The CDR3 has 16 amino acids. The germline CDR1 and CDR2 sequences are MNHNS and SASEGT. V was cut by 2 bases and J by 5 bases, with 18 bases left in between. The CDR3 DNA reads TGTGCCAGCAGTGAACGGAGGACTTCTGTAGGGGAGACCCAGTACTTC. It translates to CASSERRTSVGETQYF.

The V gene is TRBV28, the J gene TRBJ1-2; D is ambiguous. Deletions cut 3 bases from V and 6 bases from J, with 11 bases between. This CDR3 comprises 13 residues. CDR1 is MDHEN, CDR2 SYDVKM, per germline. CDR3 nucleotide sequence: TGTGCCAGCAGTTTTGTAGGTGCGGATGGCTACACCTTC. Its translation is CASSFVGADGYTF.

This CDR3 is CASSVTGGSSYEQYF. The CDR3 coding sequence is TGCGCCAGCAGCGTAACAGGGGGGAGCTCCTACGAGCAGTACTTC. V usage is TRBV5-1 and J usage is TRBJ2-7; 8 bases map to TRBD1. Per germline, CDR1 SGHRS and CDR2 YFSETQ. J was trimmed by 0 bases and V by 4 bases; bases with no gene match: 6. CDR3 size: 15 residues.

The rearrangement uses TRBV9 and TRBJ1-5; D is unresolved. The CDR3 extends over 12 amino acids. V lost 3 bases and J 5 bases, leaving 6 bases between the germline ends. Germline CDR1 SGDLS, CDR2 YYNGEE. DNA for the CDR3: TGTGCCAGCAGCGCCCCTTATCAGCCCCAGCATTTT. This codes for CASSAPYQPQHF.

The genes are TRBV21-1 and TRBJ2-1; no check of the table's D call, TRBD2, against the DNA was made. TRBV21-1 is noted as a pseudogene. This CDR3 region has 14 residues. The DNA for the CDR3 is TGTGCCAGCATCCGGGACTGCACCAGTAATGAGCAGTTCTTC. Its translation: CASIRDCTSNEQFF.

V gene TRBV28 combines with J gene TRBJ2-7; a possible D gene is TRBD2 (5 bases). The germline CDR1 and CDR2 sequences are MDHEN and SYDVKM. The CDR3 loop spans 11 amino acids. CDR3 sequence: CAAKGRGEQYF. The DNA for the CDR3 is TGTGCAGCGAAAGGTCGGGGCGAGCAGTACTTC.

The chain joins TRBV5-1 to TRBJ2-7, with D possibly being TRBD1 (7 bases). V lost 4 bases and J lost 3, with 20 bases in between. CDR3 length: 16 amino acids. CDR1 is SGHRS and CDR2 is YFSETQ in the germline V gene. The CDR3 loop reads CASSPGDSGFIYEQYF. The CDR3 DNA follows: TGCGCCAGCAGCCCCGGGGACAGCGGGTTTATCTACGAGCAGTACTTC.